A selection of T cell receptor beta chains follows, all from one sample in a study of T cell responses to AZD1222 COVID-19 vaccine. Method: immunoSEQ multiplex PCR; TCRdb's copy keeps in-frame clones and lacks some. The repertoire holds over 150,000 clones, 85% to 90% seen once, with 0.45% to 0.55% in the top ten. Sequenced here: peripheral blood, sampled on day 0 of AZD1222 vaccination. The source is an adult in good health. Each CDR3 is given without its conserved first and last residue. The D gene is left open where the match is weak.

d_gene	j_gene	v_gene	CDR3aa
TRBD1	TRBJ1-4	TRBV9	ASSPGQKRNEKLF
TRBD2	TRBJ2-7	TRBV28	ASSFLAGGSREQY
TRBD2	TRBJ2-2	TRBV7-3	ASSLKLAGGGTGELF
TRBD1	TRBJ2-7	TRBV18	ASSPYRGSSYEQY
TRBD1	TRBJ1-3	TRBV6-2/TRBV6-3	ASSSTGYAGNTIY
TRBD1	TRBJ1-3	TRBV6-5	ASSLGQGANGNTIY
-	TRBJ2-3	TRBV15	ATSRGGGTTDTQY
-	TRBJ1-4	TRBV3-1/TRBV3-2	ASSQEIFPTNEKLF
TRBD1	TRBJ2-7	TRBV12-3/TRBV12-4	ASSLGQGYEQY
TRBD1	TRBJ2-7	TRBV30	AYRGVDTYEQY
TRBD1	TRBJ1-1	TRBV29-1	SVRGKQGEGTSATEAF
-	TRBJ1-2	TRBV7-2	ASSLVGSGGYT
TRBD1	TRBJ1-3	TRBV30	AWSVSGGRQTFGNTIY
-	TRBJ2-7	TRBV7-9	ASSLAGGVGEQY
-	TRBJ2-7	TRBV9	ASSPTRGAYEQY
TRBD1	TRBJ2-2	TRBV5-4	ASSVGQGANTGELF
-	TRBJ2-2	TRBV14	ASSLNWGTGELF
-	TRBJ1-1	TRBV28	ASRPPGTLNTEAF
-	TRBJ1-5	TRBV24-1	ATSASTARGQPQH
TRBD1	TRBJ2-7	TRBV10-1	ASSEYDRGQSYEQY
-	TRBJ1-2	TRBV27	ASSLSALTANYGYT
-	TRBJ2-7	TRBV27	ASSLGGQNFKSYEQY
TRBD2	TRBJ2-1	TRBV9	ASSPSGGVGEQF
TRBD1	TRBJ1-1	TRBV7-2	ASSSTGGFTEAF
-	TRBJ2-1	TRBV11-2	ASKEGWQNNEQF
-	TRBJ1-1	TRBV4-2	ASSQGWDAISAF
TRBD1	TRBJ1-4	TRBV28	ASSSLLYRDREPATNEKLF
TRBD1	TRBJ1-4	TRBV5-1	ASSSGQGNEKLF
-	TRBJ2-7	TRBV7-9	ASSPGGGGYYEQY
-	TRBJ2-7	TRBV25-1	ASSGFVGKREQY
TRBD1	TRBJ2-1	TRBV19	ASSIVDRVGPLF
-	TRBJ1-1	TRBV3-1/TRBV3-2	ASLPRGSTEAF
-	TRBJ2-5	TRBV7-8	ASSSLIEETQY
TRBD2	TRBJ2-2	TRBV7-2	ASSSAGAGAGELF
-	TRBJ2-7	TRBV27	ASSSAGVSYEQY
-	TRBJ2-3	TRBV7-9	ASSGADTQY
-	TRBJ2-1	TRBV29-1	SVDGGGNEQF
TRBD2	TRBJ2-3	TRBV7-8	ASSTRTLAGSTDTQY
-	TRBJ1-1	TRBV18	ASSPNKEAF
-	TRBJ1-3	TRBV7-2	ASSLGPLQSGNTIY
TRBD2	TRBJ2-2	TRBV10-2	AIRGTSEMGVGELF
-	TRBJ1-6	TRBV28	ASRPPRGGPLH
-	TRBJ1-6	TRBV4-3	ASSQGPLNSPLH
-	TRBJ1-1	TRBV18	ASSPGRGEGNTEAF